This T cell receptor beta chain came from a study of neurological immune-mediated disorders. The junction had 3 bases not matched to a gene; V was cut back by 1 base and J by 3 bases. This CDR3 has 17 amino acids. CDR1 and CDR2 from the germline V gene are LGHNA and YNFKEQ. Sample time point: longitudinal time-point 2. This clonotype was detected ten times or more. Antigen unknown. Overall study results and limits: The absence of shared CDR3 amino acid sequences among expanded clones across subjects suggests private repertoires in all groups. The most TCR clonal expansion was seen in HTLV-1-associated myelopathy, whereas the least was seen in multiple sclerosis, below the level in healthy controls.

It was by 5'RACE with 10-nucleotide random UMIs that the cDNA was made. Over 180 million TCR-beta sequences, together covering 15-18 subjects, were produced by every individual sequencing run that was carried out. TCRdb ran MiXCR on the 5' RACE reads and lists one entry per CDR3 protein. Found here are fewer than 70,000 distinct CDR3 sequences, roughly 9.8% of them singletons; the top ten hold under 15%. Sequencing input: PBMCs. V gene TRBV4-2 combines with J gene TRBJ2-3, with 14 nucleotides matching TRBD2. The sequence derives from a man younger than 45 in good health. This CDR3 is CASSQGLAGGPTDTQYF. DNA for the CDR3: TGTGCCAGCAGCCAAGGACTAGCGGGAGGGCCGACAGATACGCAGTATTTT.